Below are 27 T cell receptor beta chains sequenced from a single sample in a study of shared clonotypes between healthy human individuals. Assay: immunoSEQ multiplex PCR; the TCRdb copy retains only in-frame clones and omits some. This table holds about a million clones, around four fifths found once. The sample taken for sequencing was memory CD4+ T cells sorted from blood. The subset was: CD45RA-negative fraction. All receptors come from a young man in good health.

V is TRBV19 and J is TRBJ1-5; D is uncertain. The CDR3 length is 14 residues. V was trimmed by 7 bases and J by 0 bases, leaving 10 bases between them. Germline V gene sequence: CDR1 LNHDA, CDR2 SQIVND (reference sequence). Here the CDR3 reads CASTSSRSNQPQHF. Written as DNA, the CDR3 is TGTGCCAGTACGTCCTCTCGTAGCAATCAGCCCCAGCATTTT. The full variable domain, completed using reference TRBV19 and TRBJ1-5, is DGGITQSPKYLFRKEGQNVTLSCEQNLNHDAMYWYRQDPGQGLRLIYYSQIVNDFQKGDIAEGYSVSREKKESFPLTVTSAQKNPTAFYLCASTSSRSNQPQHFGDGTRLSIL.

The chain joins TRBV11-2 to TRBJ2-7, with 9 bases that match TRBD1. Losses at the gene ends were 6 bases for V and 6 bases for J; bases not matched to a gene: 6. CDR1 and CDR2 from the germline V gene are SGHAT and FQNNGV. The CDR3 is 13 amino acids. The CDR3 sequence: CASRPGQGSEQYF. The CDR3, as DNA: TGTGCCAGCAGGCCCGGACAGGGGTCCGAGCAGTACTTC. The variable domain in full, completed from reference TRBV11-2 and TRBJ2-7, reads EAGVAQSPRYKIIEKRQSVAFWCNPISGHATLYWYQQILGQGPKLLIQFQNNGVVDDSQLPKDRFSAERLKGVDSTLKIQPAKLEDSAVYLCASRPGQGSEQYFGPGTRLTVT.

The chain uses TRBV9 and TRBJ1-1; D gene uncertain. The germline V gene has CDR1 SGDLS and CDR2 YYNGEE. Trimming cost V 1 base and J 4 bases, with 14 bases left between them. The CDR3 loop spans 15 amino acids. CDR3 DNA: TGTGCCAGCAGCGTAAAACCGCAAGCTCCCACTGAAGCTTTCTTT. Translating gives CASSVKPQAPTEAFF.

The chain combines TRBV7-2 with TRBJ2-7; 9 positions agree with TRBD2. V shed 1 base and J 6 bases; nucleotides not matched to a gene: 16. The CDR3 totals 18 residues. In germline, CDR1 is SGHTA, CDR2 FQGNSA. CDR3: CASSLVVPSGKVSLEQYF. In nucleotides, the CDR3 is TGTGCCAGCAGCTTAGTTGTGCCTAGCGGGAAAGTATCCCTCGAGCAGTACTTC.

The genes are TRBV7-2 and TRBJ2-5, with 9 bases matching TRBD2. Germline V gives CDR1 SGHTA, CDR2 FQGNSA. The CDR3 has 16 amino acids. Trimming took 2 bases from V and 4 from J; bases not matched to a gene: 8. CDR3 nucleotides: TGTGCCAGCAGCTTAATGGCGGGGGGGCCTCGAGAGACCCAGTACTTC. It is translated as CASSLMAGGPRETQYF. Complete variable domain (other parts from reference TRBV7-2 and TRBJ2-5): GAGVSQSPSNKVTEKGKDVELRCDPISGHTALYWYRQSLGQGLEFLIYFQGNSAPDKSGLPSDRFSAERTGGSVSTLTIQRTQQEDSAVYLCASSLMAGGPRETQYFGPGTRLLVL.

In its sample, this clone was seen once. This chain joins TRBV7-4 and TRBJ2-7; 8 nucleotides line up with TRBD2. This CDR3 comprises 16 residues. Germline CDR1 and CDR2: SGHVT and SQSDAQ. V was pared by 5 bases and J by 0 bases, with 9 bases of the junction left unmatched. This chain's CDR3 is CASSPGASGPSYEQYF. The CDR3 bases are TGTGCCAGCAGCCCTGGGGCTAGCGGGCCCTCCTACGAGCAGTACTTC.

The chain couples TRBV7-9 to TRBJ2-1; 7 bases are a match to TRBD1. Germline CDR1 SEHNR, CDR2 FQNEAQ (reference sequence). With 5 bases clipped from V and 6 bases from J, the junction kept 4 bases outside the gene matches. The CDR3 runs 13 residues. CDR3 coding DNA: TGTGCCAGCAGCAAGACAGGGTTCAATGAGCAGTTCTTC. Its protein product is CASSKTGFNEQFF. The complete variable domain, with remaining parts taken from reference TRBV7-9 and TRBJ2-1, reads DTGVSQNPRHKITKRGQNVTFRCDPISEHNRLYWYRQTLGQGPEFLTYFQNEAQLEKSRLLSDRFSAERPKGSFSTLEIQRTEQGDSAMYLCASSKTGFNEQFFGPGTRLTVL.

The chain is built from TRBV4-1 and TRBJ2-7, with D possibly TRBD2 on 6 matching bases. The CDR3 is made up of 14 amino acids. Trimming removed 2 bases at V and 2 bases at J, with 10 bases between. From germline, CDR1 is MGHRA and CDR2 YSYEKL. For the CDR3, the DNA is TGCGCCAGCAGCCAAAGACTAGATACCTACGAGCAGTACTTC. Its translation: CASSQRLDTYEQYF.

This chain's CDR3 is CAVTPRASTDTQYF. The CDR3 DNA follows: TGTGCCGTTACGCCGCGGGCTAGCACAGATACGCAGTATTTT. The rearrangement uses TRBV6-5 and TRBJ2-3; the D gene is possibly TRBD2 (5 bases). Trimming took off 11 bases at V and 0 bases at J, with 15 bases between the two ends. CDR3 length equals 14 residues. From germline, CDR1 is MNHEY and CDR2 SVGAGI.

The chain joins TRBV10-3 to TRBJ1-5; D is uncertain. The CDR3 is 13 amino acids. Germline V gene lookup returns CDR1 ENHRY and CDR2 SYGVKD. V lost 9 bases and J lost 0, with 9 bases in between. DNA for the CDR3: TGTGCCATAGCCCCCGTTAGCAATCAGCCCCAGCATTTT. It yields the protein CAIAPVSNQPQHF.

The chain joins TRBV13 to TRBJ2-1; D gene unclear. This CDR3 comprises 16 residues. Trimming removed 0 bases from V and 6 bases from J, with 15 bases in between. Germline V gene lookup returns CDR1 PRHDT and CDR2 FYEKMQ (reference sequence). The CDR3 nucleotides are TGTGCCAGCAGCTTAGGCCGTCTGGACGCTTCCAATGAGCAGTTCTTC. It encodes CASSLGRLDASNEQFF.

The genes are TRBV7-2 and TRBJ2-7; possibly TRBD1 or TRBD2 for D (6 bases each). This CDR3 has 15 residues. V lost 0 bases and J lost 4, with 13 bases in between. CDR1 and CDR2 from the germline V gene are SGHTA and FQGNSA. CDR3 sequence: CASSLAWGAQYEQYF. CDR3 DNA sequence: TGTGCCAGCAGCTTAGCTTGGGGGGCGCAGTACGAGCAGTACTTC.

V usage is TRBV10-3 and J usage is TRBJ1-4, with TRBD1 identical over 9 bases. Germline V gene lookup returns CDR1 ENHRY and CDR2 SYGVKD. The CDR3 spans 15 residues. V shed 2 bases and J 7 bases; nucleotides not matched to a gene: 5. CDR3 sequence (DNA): TGTGCCATCAGTGAGACCGGGACAGGGCCTGAAAAACTGTTTTTT. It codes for CAISETGTGPEKLFF.

The CDR3 DNA sequence: TGTGCCAGCAGCTCCGGACAGGGCCAAGTTCAGCCCCAGCATTTT. This sequence encodes CASSSGQGQVQPQHF. The V and J genes are TRBV7-2 and TRBJ1-5, with 8 bases that match TRBD1. Germline trimming cut 4 bases from V and 6 bases from J; bases unmatched to any gene: 8. Germline V CDR1 and CDR2: SGHTA, FQGNSA. This CDR3 contains 15 residues.

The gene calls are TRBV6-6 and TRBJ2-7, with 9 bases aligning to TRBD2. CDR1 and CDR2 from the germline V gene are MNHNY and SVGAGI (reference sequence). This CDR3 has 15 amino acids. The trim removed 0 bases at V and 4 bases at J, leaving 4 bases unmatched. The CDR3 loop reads CASSYSAGGPYEQYF. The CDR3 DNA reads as TGTGCCAGCAGTTACTCTGCGGGAGGGCCGTACGAGCAGTACTTC.

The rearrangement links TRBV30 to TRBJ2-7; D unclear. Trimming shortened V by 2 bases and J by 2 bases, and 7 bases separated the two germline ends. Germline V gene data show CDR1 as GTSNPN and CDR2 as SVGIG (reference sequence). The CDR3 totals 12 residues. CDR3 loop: CAWSTGTYEQYF. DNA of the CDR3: TGTGCCTGGAGTACTGGAACCTACGAGCAGTACTTC.

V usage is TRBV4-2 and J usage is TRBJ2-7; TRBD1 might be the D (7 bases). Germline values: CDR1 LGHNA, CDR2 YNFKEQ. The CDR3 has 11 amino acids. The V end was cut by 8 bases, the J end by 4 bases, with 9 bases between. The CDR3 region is CASSGGYEQYF. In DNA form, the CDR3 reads TGTGCCAGCTCAGGGGGGTACGAGCAGTACTTC.

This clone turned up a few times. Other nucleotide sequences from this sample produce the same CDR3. This chain's CDR3 is CASRLDREYEQYF. The CDR3 DNA follows: TGTGCCAGCAGATTAGACAGGGAATACGAGCAGTACTTC. The chain carries TRBV6-5 and TRBJ2-7, with 7 bases matching TRBD1. CDR3 length: 13 amino acids. After removal of 6 bases from V and 4 bases from J, the junction contained 6 bases not matched to a gene. CDR1 and CDR2 from the germline V gene are MNHEY and SVGAGI.

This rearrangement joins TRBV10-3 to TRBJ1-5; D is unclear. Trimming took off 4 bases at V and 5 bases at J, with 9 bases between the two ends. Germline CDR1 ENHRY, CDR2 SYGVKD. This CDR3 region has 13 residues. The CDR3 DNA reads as TGTGCCATCAGTGCGGGGTTGGATCAGCCCCAGCATTTT. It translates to CAISAGLDQPQHF.

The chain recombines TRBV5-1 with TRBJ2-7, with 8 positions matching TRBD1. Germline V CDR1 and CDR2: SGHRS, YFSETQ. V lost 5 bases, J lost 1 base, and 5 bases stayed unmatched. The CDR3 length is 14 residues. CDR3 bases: TGCGCCAGCAGACCCGGACAGGGATCCTACGAGCAGTACTTC. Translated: CASRPGQGSYEQYF. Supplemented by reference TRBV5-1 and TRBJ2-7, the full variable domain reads KAGVTQTPRYLIKTRGQQVTLSCSPISGHRSVSWYQQTPGQGLQFLFEYFSETQRNKGNFPGRFSGRQFSNSRSEMNVSTLELGDSALYLCASRPGQGSYEQYFGPGTRLTVT.

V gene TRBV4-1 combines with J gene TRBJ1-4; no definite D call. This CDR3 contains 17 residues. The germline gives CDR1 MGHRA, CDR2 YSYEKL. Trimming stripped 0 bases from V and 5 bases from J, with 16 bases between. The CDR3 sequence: CASSQDEGSAYNEKLFF. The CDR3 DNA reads TGCGCCAGCAGCCAAGACGAAGGGTCGGCCTACAATGAAAAACTGTTTTTT.

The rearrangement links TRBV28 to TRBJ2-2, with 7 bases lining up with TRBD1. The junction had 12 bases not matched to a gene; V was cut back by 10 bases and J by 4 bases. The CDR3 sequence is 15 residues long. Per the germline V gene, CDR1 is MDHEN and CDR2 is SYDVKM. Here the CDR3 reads CAILGQAPSTGELFF. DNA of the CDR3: TGTGCCATCCTCGGACAGGCTCCTAGCACCGGGGAGCTGTTTTTT.

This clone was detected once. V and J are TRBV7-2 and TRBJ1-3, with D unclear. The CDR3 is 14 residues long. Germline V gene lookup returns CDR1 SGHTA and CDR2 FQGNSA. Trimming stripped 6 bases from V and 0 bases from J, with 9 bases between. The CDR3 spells CASRQGNSGNTIYF. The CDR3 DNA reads TGTGCCAGCAGGCAAGGAAACTCTGGAAACACCATATATTTT.

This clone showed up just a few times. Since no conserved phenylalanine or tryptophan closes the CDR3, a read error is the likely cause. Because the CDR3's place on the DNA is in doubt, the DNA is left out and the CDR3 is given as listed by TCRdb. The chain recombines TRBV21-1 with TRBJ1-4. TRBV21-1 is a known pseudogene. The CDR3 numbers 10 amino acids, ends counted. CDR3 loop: CASSRESAPG.

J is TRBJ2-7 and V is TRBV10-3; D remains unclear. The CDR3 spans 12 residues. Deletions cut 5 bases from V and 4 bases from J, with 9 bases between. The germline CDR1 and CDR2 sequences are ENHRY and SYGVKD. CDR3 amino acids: CAISPQSYEQYF. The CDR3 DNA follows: TGTGCCATCAGTCCCCAATCTTACGAGCAGTACTTC.

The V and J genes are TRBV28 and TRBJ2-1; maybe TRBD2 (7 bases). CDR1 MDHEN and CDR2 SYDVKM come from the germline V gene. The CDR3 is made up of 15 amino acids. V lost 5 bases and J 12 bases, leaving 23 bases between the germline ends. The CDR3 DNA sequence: TGTGCCAGCAGTGTTGGTAACGGGGGGCCCGCCCGGCAGTTCTTC. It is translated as CASSVGNGGPARQFF.

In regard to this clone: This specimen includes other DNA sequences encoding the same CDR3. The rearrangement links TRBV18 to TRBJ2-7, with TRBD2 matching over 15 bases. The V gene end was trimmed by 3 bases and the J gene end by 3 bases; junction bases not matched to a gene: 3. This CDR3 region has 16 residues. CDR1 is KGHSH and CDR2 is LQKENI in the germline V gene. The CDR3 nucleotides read TGTGCCAGCTCACCCCCGGGACTAGCGGGGGGCTACGAGCAGTACTTC. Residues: CASSPPGLAGGYEQYF.